The 23 T cell receptor beta chains listed next were all sequenced from one sample in a study of cytomegalovirus exposure and HLA in healthy donors. Amplification used 60 Vbeta primers and 13 Jbeta primers. Profiling relied on immunoSEQ multiplex PCR, and the TCRdb table lists in-frame clones only, not all of them. The clone table shows 150,000 to 250,000 clones, with the ten largest holding around 0.74%. The sequenced sample consisted of PBMCs. All receptors come from a boy younger than 18 in good health and CMV-seronegative.

On this clone itself: Given the absence of the conserved phenylalanine or tryptophan at the CDR3 end, a read error is likely. This sequence joins TRBV5-1 and TRBJ1-4, with a possible D match to TRBD1 (6 bases). CDR1 and CDR2 from the germline V gene are SGHRS and YFSETQ. Deletions cut 5 bases from V and 8 bases from J, with 16 bases between. The CDR3 contains 14 residues. CDR3 bases: TGCGCCAGCAGAGCCTACAATACAGGGGAAAAACTGTTTTCT. The encoded protein is CASRAYNTGEKLFS.

The DNA for the CDR3 is TGTGCCAGCAGCTTCGGGCAGGGTGACTACGAGCAGTACTTC. Its protein is CASSFGQGDYEQYF. V is TRBV7-2 and J is TRBJ2-7, with a weak D call TRBD1 (5 bases). The germline V gene encodes CDR1 SGHTA and CDR2 FQGNSA. The CDR3 is made up of 14 amino acids. The germline V and J ends were trimmed by 3 bases and 3 bases, with 12 bases remaining between them.

V gene TRBV7-3 combines with J gene TRBJ2-1, with 9 bases fitting TRBD2. CDR1 and CDR2 (germline): SGHTA, FQGTGA. The V gene end was trimmed by 5 bases and the J gene end by 5 bases; junction bases not matched to a gene: 4. This CDR3 is 14 amino acids long. The CDR3 DNA follows: TGTGCCAGCAGCGTCGGGACTAGCAACAATGAGCAGTTCTTC. The encoded protein is CASSVGTSNNEQFF.

The V call is TRBV7-2, the J call TRBJ2-5; 11 bases fit TRBD2. The J call may be wrong; the DNA end is better matched by TRBJ2-7. The CDR3 totals 15 residues. The germline CDR1 and CDR2 sequences are SGHTA and FQGNSA. As DNA, the CDR3 is TGTGCCAGCAGCCAGGGACTAGCGGTCTCCTACGAGCAGTACTTC. It encodes CASSQGLAVSYEQYF.

The rearrangement joins TRBV5-1 to TRBJ2-5; 9 positions match TRBD1. This CDR3 region has 14 residues. V shed 4 bases and J 4 bases; nucleotides not matched to a gene: 5. Germline V lookup: CDR1 SGHRS, CDR2 YFSETQ. The CDR3 loop reads CASSPRQGGETQYF. The DNA of the CDR3 is TGCGCCAGCAGCCCACGACAGGGGGGAGAGACCCAGTACTTC. The entire variable domain, with the rest obtained from reference TRBV5-1 and TRBJ2-5, is as follows: KAGVTQTPRYLIKTRGQQVTLSCSPISGHRSVSWYQQTPGQGLQFLFEYFSETQRNKGNFPGRFSGRQFSNSRSEMNVSTLELGDSALYLCASSPRQGGETQYFGPGTRLLVL.

J is TRBJ2-2 and V is TRBV7-9, with TRBD2 matching 14 bases. V was clipped by 4 bases and J by 4 bases; unmatched bases: 8. The germline CDR1 and CDR2 sequences are SEHNR and FQNEAQ (reference sequence). The CDR3 is made up of 18 amino acids. For the CDR3, the DNA is TGTGCCAGCAGCTCCCCGACTAGCGGGGGGGGGCTCACCGGGGAGCTGTTTTTT. Translating it yields CASSSPTSGGGLTGELFF.

V gene TRBV11-2 combines with J gene TRBJ1-2; unclear D gene. Germline CDR1 reads SGHAT; CDR2 reads FQNNGV. The CDR3 covers 14 residues. V was pared by 1 base and J by 1 base, with 7 bases between. The CDR3 DNA sequence: TGTGCCAGCAGCTTAGGTCCGGGTAACTATGGCTACACCTTC. Translation gives CASSLGPGNYGYTF.

The V gene is TRBV2, the J gene TRBJ1-3; tentative D call: TRBD1 (5 bases). CDR1 is SNHLY and CDR2 is FYNNEI in the germline V gene. This CDR3 comprises 13 residues. V lost 6 bases and J lost 0, with 6 bases in between. The CDR3: CASRQDSGNTIYF. In DNA form, the CDR3 reads TGTGCCAGCAGACAGGACTCTGGAAACACCATATATTTT.

The chain carries TRBV6-1 and TRBJ1-2; 7 nucleotides line up with TRBD1. CDR3 length: 15 residues. Germline CDR1 is MNHNS and CDR2 is SASEGT. V was clipped by 6 bases and J by 5 bases; unmatched bases: 12. Here the CDR3 DNA reads TGTGCCAGCAGGCGGACAGGATTAACTCCATATGGCTACACCTTC. The encoded protein is CASRRTGLTPYGYTF.

The V and J genes are TRBV6-5 and TRBJ1-4, with TRBD1 as a possible D gene (5 bases). Germline V lookup: CDR1 MNHEY, CDR2 SVGAGI. The V end was cut by 6 bases, the J end by 7 bases, with 15 bases between. The CDR3 is 14 amino acids. The CDR3 sequence is CASSSGHASEKLFF. CDR3 nucleotide sequence: TGTGCCAGCAGCTCAGGGCACGCCAGTGAAAAACTGTTTTTT.

The chain has TRBV12-5 and TRBJ2-3; 9 positions match TRBD2. The V gene end was trimmed by 6 bases and the J gene end by 1 base; junction bases not matched to a gene: 8. Per germline, CDR1 LGHNT and CDR2 FRNRAP. CDR3 length equals 16 residues. The CDR3 sequence: CASGPRRGGGTDTQYF. The CDR3 bases are TGTGCTAGTGGCCCACGGCGGGGGGGCGGCACAGATACGCAGTATTTT.

The chain recombines TRBV9 with TRBJ2-1, with D unresolved. V lost 4 bases to trimming and J lost 8 bases, with 10 bases between them. The CDR3 spans 12 residues. Looked up from germline, CDR1 is SGDLS and CDR2 is YYNGEE. CDR3 DNA: TGTGCCAGCAGCCTTCCGGGTGATGAGCAGTTCTTC. It is translated as CASSLPGDEQFF.

The chain uses TRBV2 and TRBJ2-1; 8 nucleotides align to TRBD1. Trimming took 3 bases from V and 6 from J; bases not matched to a gene: 7. The CDR3 sequence is 15 residues long. The germline CDR1 and CDR2 sequences are SNHLY and FYNNEI. For the CDR3, the DNA is TGTGCCAGCAGTGAGGACAGGGTGGGTGGCAATGAGCAGTTCTTC. Its translation is CASSEDRVGGNEQFF.

The chain employs TRBV18 and TRBJ2-5; 8 positions agree with TRBD1. The CDR3 consists of 14 residues. From germline, CDR1 is KGHSH and CDR2 LQKENI. Germline trimming cut 1 base from V and 3 bases from J; bases unmatched to any gene: 1. CDR3 sequence: CASSPQQGEETQYF. The CDR3 nucleotides are TGTGCCAGCTCACCACAACAGGGGGAAGAGACCCAGTACTTC.

The rearrangement uses TRBV27 and TRBJ2-7, with D possibly being TRBD1 (5 bases). The CDR3 length is 15 residues. CDR1 is MNHEY and CDR2 is SMNVEV in the germline V gene (reference sequence). Trimming left V 7 bases short and J 3 bases short, with 19 bases between. CDR3 DNA sequence: TGTGCCAGCATCACCCCCACAGTAAGGGGCTACGAGCAGTACTTC. Translation gives CASITPTVRGYEQYF.

The chain uses TRBV21-1 and TRBJ2-7; TRBD2 is taken as the D call from the table, unchecked against the DNA. TRBV21-1 is a known pseudogene. This CDR3 comprises 15 residues. The CDR3 DNA follows: TGTGCCAGCAATTCCCTGAGGCTCGGGGGAAACGAGCAGTACTTC. It codes for CASNSLRLGGNEQYF.

This rearrangement joins TRBV28 to TRBJ2-1, with D possibly matching TRBD1 (6 bases). The germline CDR1 and CDR2 sequences are MDHEN and SYDVKM. The CDR3 consists of 15 residues. With 5 bases removed from V and 0 bases from J, the gap between germline ends came to 11 bases. The CDR3 region has the DNA TGTGCCAGCAGTCCCGGACAGAGCTCCTACAATGAGCAGTTCTTC. Translation: CASSPGQSSYNEQFF.

The rearrangement joins TRBV7-2 to TRBJ1-2; weak D call: TRBD1 (6 bases). The CDR3 is 13 residues long. CDR1 and CDR2 from the germline V gene are SGHTA and FQGNSA. V was trimmed by 5 bases and J by 2 bases, leaving 9 bases between them. The CDR3 DNA sequence: TGTGCCAGCAGCAGGGGGGGAAACTATGGCTACACCTTC. Translation: CASSRGGNYGYTF.

The rearrangement joins TRBV5-1 to TRBJ1-1; 11 bases map to TRBD1. The V segment lost 7 bases and the J segment 5 bases; nucleotides outside the gene matches: 7. This CDR3 has 14 amino acids. CDR1 and CDR2 from the germline V gene are SGHRS and YFSETQ. CDR3 region: CASRDRGSETEAFF. The CDR3, as DNA: TGCGCCAGCCGGGACAGGGGGTCGGAGACTGAAGCTTTCTTT.

CDR3 DNA: TGCAGCGTATCTAGTCCGAGGGAGTACGAGCAGTACTTC. Encoded protein: CSVSSPREYEQYF. The chain has TRBV29-1 and TRBJ2-7; D perhaps matches TRBD2 (5 bases). V was cut by 6 bases and J by 4 bases, with 16 bases left in between. Germline V CDR1 and CDR2: SQVTM, ANQGSEA. The length of the CDR3 is 13 residues.

This rearrangement joins TRBV6-1 to TRBJ1-6; D not certain. Trimming stripped 2 bases from V and 7 bases from J, with 12 bases between. This CDR3 region has 15 residues. Per the germline V gene, CDR1 is MNHNS and CDR2 is SASEGT. CDR3 sequence: CASSETPGGNSPLHF. CDR3 bases: TGTGCCAGCAGTGAAACCCCGGGAGGGAATTCACCCCTCCACTTT.

The rearrangement links TRBV19 to TRBJ2-7; D remains unclear. Deletions cut 10 bases from V and 0 bases from J, with 16 bases between. The CDR3 loop spans 14 amino acids. CDR1 is LNHDA, CDR2 SQIVND, per germline (reference sequence). CDR3 DNA: TGTGCCACTGGAGACGGTGTCTACTCCTACGAGCAGTACTTC. Translation gives CATGDGVYSYEQYF.

The CDR3 region is CAWRQTAGTEAFF. The CDR3 DNA sequence: TGTGCCTGGAGACAAACCGCGGGGACTGAAGCTTTCTTT. The rearrangement uses TRBV30 and TRBJ1-1; D unclear. The V end lost 3 bases, the J end lost 5 bases, and 13 bases lay between the germline ends. CDR3 size: 13 residues. Germline loops: CDR1 GTSNPN, CDR2 SVGIG (reference sequence).